Included here is one TCR beta chain sequence, with context. The junction and the germline gene differ at one end; a read error may be behind it. These data originate in a study of low-dose radiotherapy and immunotherapy resistance in tumors. Study-wide context: Every two weeks, one day ahead of radiation and immunotherapy, cyclophosphamide 200 mg/m2 was given (intravenously).

Time point specified: after trial treatment. Treatment defined: LDRT plus nivolumab, ipilimumab, low-dose cyclophosphamide and aspirin (RACIN trial). TRAV- and TRBV-specific primers were used for first-strand cDNA, which covered alpha and beta chains. It was with a constant-region primer and a V-primer adapter that TCRs were amplified over 20 PCR cycles. Researchers amplified the isolated mRNA using in vitro transcription. TCRdb re-analysed the reads in MiXCR, keeping a single row per CDR3 protein. The sample comprises approximately 30,000 distinct CDR3 sequences, about 53% of which are singletons, and approximately 6% rests with the top ten. CDR3 length equals 14 residues.

Here the sequenced sample was PBMCs, taken after low-dose radiotherapy plus immunotherapy. This sequence originates from a male donor with gallbladder cancer. The chain has TRBV5-3 and TRBJ2-2; D call uncertain. TRBV5-3 is classed as an ORF, of uncertain function. The CDR3 is CASSLVGWTGELFF. The CDR3 DNA reads as TGTGCCAGCAGCTTGGTGGGGTGGACCGGGGAGCTGTTTTTT.